This T cell receptor (beta chain) stems from a study of blood T cell repertoires in COVID-19. Study-wide context: COVID-19 samples from acute and convalescent phases originated in the United States, Italy and Spain. PBMCs, B-cell-depleted T cells, or T cells provided the cDNA or gDNA that made up the material.

Under the authors' procedure: Estimation of nucleated cell counts was performed using reference gene primer amplification. Clones were read by immunoSEQ multiplex PCR, and TCRdb kept only the in-frame ones, dropping some. From that table come the V and J calls and clone size; the DNA was used to work out D and trimming. The sample has about 230,000 clones; around four fifths are singletons. V lost 4 bases and J lost 0, with 19 bases in between. The CDR3 spans 17 residues. Germline CDR1 SGHRS, CDR2 YFSETQ. This clone came up once. This chain connects TRBV5-1 to TRBJ1-1; tentatively, D is TRBD1 (6 bases). Sequenced input: peripheral blood. This receptor was taken from a woman aged 70-85 years with active or convalescent COVID-19. The CDR3 region has the DNA TGCGCCAGCAGCCCTTTACCAGGAGGACAGTTGAACACTGAAGCTTTCTTT. As protein: CASSPLPGGQLNTEAFF.